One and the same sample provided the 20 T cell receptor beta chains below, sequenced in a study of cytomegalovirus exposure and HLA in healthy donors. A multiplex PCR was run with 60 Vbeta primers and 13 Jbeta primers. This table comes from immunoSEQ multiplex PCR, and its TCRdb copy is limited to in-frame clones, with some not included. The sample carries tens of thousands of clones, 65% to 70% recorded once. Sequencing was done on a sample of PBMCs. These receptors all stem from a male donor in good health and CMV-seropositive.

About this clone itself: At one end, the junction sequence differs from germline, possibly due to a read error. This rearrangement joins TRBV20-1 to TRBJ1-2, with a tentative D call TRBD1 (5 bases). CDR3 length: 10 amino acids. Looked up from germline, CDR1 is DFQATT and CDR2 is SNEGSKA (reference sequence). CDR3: CSAGLPFSAF. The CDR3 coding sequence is TGCAGTGCGGGACTCCCCTTTTCAGCTTTT.

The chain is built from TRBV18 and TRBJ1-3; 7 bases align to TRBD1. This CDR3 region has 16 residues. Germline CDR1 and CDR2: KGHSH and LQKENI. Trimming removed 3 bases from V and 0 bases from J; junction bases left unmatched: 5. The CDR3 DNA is TGTGCCAGCTCACCTAGGGACAGCGGCTCTGGAAACACCATATATTTT. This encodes CASSPRDSGSGNTIYF.

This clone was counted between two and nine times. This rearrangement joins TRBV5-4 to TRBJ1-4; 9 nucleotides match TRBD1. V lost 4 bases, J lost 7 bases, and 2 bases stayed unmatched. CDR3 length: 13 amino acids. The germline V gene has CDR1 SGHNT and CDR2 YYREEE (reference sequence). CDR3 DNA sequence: TGTGCCAGCAGCACGGACAGGGGTGAAAAACTGTTTTTT. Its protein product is CASSTDRGEKLFF.

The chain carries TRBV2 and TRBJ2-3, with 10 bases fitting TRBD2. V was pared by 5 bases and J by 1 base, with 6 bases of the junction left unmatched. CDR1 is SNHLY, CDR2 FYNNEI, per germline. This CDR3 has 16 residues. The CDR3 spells CASSIAGLAGTDTQYF. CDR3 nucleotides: TGTGCCAGCAGTATCGCCGGACTAGCGGGCACAGATACGCAGTATTTT.

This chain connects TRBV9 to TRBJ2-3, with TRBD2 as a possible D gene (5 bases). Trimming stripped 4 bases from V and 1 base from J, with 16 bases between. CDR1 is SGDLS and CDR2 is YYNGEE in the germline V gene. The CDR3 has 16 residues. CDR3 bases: TGTGCCAGCAGCAAAGGAAGCGGACTCGGCACAGATACGCAGTATTTT. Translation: CASSKGSGLGTDTQYF.

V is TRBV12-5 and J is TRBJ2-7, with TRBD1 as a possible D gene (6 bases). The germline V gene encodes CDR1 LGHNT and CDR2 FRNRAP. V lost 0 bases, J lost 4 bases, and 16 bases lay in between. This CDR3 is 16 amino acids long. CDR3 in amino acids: CASGLVIGTKGYEQYF. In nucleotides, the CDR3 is TGTGCTAGTGGTTTGGTTATAGGGACAAAGGGGTACGAGCAGTACTTC.

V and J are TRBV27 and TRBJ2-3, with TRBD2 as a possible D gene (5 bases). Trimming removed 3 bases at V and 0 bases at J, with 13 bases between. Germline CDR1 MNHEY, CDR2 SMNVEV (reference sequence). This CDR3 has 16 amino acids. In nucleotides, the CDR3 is TGTGCCAGCAGTTTGAGAGGGCGGAGAAGCACAGATACGCAGTATTTT. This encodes CASSLRGRRSTDTQYF.

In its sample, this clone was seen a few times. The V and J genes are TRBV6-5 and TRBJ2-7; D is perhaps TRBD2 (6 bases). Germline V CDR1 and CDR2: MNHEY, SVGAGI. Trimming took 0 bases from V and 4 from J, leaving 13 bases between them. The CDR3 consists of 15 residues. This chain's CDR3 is CASSYSGQEGYEQYF. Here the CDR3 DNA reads TGTGCCAGCAGTTACTCAGGCCAGGAGGGGTACGAGCAGTACTTC.

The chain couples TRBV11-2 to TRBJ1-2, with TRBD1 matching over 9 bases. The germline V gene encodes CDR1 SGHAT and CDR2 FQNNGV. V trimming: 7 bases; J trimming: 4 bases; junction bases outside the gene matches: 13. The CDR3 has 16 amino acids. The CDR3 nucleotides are TGTGCCAGCAACGAGATACAGGGGGCCTCGGGCTATGGCTACACCTTC. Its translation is CASNEIQGASGYGYTF.

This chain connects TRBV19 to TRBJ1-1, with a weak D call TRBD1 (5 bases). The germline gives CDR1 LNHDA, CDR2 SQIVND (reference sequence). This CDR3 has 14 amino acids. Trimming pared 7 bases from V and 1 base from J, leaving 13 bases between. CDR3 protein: CASKSVGGNTEAFF. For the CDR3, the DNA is TGTGCCAGTAAATCAGTCGGGGGGAACACTGAAGCTTTCTTT.

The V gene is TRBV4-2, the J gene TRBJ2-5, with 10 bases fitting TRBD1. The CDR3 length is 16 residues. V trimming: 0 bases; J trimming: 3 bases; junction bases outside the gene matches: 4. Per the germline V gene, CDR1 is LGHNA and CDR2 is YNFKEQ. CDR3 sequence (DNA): TGTGCCAGCAGCCAAGAGGGGACAGGGGCCGAAGAGACCCAGTACTTC. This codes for CASSQEGTGAEETQYF.

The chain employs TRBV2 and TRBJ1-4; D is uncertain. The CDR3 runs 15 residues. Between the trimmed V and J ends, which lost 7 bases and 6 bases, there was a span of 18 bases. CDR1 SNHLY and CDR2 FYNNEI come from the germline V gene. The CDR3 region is CASKSRLIPDEKLFF. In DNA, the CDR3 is TGTGCCAGCAAATCCCGACTGATACCCGATGAAAAACTGTTTTTT.

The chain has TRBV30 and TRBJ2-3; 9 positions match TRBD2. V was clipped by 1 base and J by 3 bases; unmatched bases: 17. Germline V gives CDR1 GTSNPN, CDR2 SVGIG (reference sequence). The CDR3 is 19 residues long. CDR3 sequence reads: CAWSASISLAGDPTDTQYF. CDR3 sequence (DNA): TGTGCCTGGAGTGCCTCAATATCTTTAGCGGGAGACCCGACAGATACGCAGTATTTT.

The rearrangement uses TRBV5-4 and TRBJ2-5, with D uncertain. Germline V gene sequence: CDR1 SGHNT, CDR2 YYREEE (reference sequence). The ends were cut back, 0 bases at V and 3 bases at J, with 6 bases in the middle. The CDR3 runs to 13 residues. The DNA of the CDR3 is TGTGCCAGCAGCTTGGTCCGGGAAGAGACCCAGTACTTC. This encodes CASSLVREETQYF.

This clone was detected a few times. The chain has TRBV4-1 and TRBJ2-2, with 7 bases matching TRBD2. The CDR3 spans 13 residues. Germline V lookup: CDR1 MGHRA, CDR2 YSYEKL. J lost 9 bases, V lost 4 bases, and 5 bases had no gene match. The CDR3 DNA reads TGCGCCAGCAGCCTCCAGCGGGAACGGGAGCTGTTTTTT. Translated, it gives CASSLQRERELFF.

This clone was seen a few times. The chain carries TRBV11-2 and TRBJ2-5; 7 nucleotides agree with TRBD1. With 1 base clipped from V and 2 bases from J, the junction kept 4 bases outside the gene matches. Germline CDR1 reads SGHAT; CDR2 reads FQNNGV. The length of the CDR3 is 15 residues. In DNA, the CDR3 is TGTGCCAGCAGCTTAGTGGGGACAGTGCAAGAGACCCAGTACTTC. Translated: CASSLVGTVQETQYF.

As DNA, the CDR3 is TGTGCCAGCAACCGGACAGGGGTGCAAGAGACCCAGTACTTC. It specifies CASNRTGVQETQYF. The chain joins TRBV27 to TRBJ2-5; 9 bases map to TRBD1. The V segment lost 7 bases and the J segment 2 bases; nucleotides outside the gene matches: 5. CDR1 and CDR2 from the germline V gene are MNHEY and SMNVEV (reference sequence). The CDR3 covers 14 residues.

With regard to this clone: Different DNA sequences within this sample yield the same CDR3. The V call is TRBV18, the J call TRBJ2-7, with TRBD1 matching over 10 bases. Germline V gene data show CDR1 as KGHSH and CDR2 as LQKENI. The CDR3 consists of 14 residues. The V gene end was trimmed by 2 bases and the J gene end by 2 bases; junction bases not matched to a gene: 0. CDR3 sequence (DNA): TGTGCCAGCTCACCAGGGACAGGGGCCTACGAGCAGTACTTC. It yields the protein CASSPGTGAYEQYF. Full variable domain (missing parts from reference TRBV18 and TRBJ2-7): NAGVMQNPRHLVRRRGQEARLRCSPMKGHSHVYWYRQLPEEGLKFMVYLQKENIIDESGMPKERFSAEFPKEGPSILRIQQVVRGDSAAYFCASSPGTGAYEQYFGPGTRLTVT.

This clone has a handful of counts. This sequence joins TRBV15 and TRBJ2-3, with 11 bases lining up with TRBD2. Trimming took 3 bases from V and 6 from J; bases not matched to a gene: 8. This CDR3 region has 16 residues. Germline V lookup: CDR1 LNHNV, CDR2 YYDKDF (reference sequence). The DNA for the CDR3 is TGTGCCACCAGCAGGTCTGCTAGCGGGAGGACTGATACGCAGTATTTT. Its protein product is CATSRSASGRTDTQYF. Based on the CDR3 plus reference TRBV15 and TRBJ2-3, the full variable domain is DAMVIQNPRYQVTQFGKPVTLSCSQTLNHNVMYWYQQKSSQAPKLLFHYYDKDFNNEADTPDNFQSRRPNTSFCFLDIRSPGLGDTAMYLCATSRSASGRTDTQYFGPGTRLTVL.

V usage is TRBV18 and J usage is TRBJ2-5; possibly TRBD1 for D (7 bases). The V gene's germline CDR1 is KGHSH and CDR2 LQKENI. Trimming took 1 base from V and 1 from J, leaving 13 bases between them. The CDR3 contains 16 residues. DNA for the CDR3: TGTGCCAGCTCACCACGACAGGGAGGAGGCCAAGAGACCCAGTACTTC. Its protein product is CASSPRQGGGQETQYF. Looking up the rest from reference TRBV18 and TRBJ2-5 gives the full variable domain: NAGVMQNPRHLVRRRGQEARLRCSPMKGHSHVYWYRQLPEEGLKFMVYLQKENIIDESGMPKERFSAEFPKEGPSILRIQQVVRGDSAAYFCASSPRQGGGQETQYFGPGTRLLVL.